The present entry profiles one T cell receptor (beta chain) with its context. The antigen is undetermined. These data come from a study of cytomegalovirus exposure and HLA in healthy donors. The study's findings and limits: As was reported, the classifier diagnosed cytomegalovirus status with high specificity and sensitivity. There were a few CMV-associated chains whose specificity for CMV antigens was confirmed in vitro.

The CDR3 runs to 13 residues. The V end was cut by 1 base, the J end by 4 bases, with 7 bases between. CDR1 and CDR2 from the germline V gene are SGHAT and FQNNGV. This table comes from immunoSEQ multiplex PCR, and its TCRdb copy is limited to in-frame clones, with some not included. The table shows a few hundred thousand clones, with 70% to 90% occurring only once. Sequenced input: PBMCs. V gene TRBV11-2 combines with J gene TRBJ1-1, with D hard to call. The clonotype originates from a man aged 25 to 40 in good health and CMV-seronegative. This CDR3 is CASSLVTATEAFF. In nucleotides, the CDR3 is TGTGCCAGCAGCTTAGTAACAGCCACTGAAGCTTTCTTT.